Below, 29 T cell receptor beta chains from the same sample are listed, as sequenced in a study of CD8+CD57+ T cells in acquired aplastic anemia. For CDR3 and TCR beta VDJ profiling, genomic DNA was the template used. TCRdb reanalysed the reads using MiXCR and keeps one entry per CDR3 protein. The repertoire holds 170,000 or so distinct CDR3 sequences, with around 60% as singletons. Patients picked for sequencing had shown CD8+CD57+ cell expansion detected by flow cytometry. The sample taken for sequencing was sorted CD4+, CD8+, or CD8+CD57+ T cells (not recorded which) from PBMCs. The origin of the receptors is a human donor with aplastic anemia.

This chain uses TRBV24-1 with TRBJ1-4; the D gene is possibly TRBD1 (5 bases). This CDR3 has 16 amino acids. Trimming cost V 4 bases and J 4 bases, with 15 bases left between them. The V gene's germline CDR1 is KGHDR and CDR2 SFDVKD. The CDR3 region is CATSDSGRTHNEKLFF. In nucleotides, the CDR3 is TGTGCCACCAGTGACTCGGGACGGACCCATAATGAAAAACTGTTTTTT.

The table lists this clonotype with many counts. This chain uses TRBV2 with TRBJ2-7; D possibly corresponds to TRBD1 (5 bases). Germline V gene lookup returns CDR1 SNHLY and CDR2 FYNNEI. CDR3 length: 15 residues. Trimming shortened V by 3 bases and J by 0 bases, and 12 bases separated the two germline ends. CDR3 DNA sequence: TGTGCCAGCAGTGAGGTTGACAGCAACTCCTACGAGCAGTACTTC. This encodes CASSEVDSNSYEQYF.

In this sample, this clonotype turned up many times. V usage is TRBV19 and J usage is TRBJ1-3; 7 nucleotides align to TRBD1. This CDR3 is built from 14 residues. The germline V gene has CDR1 LNHDA and CDR2 SQIVND (reference sequence). V dropped 5 bases and J dropped 8; count of bases not matched to a gene: 9. For the CDR3, the DNA is TGTGCCAGTAGTCTGCAGGGGGTTTTTGACACCATATATTTT. It specifies CASSLQGVFDTIYF.

The chain links TRBV2 to TRBJ1-2, with D hard to call. The V and J ends lost 6 bases and 3 bases respectively, with 8 bases between them. CDR1 and CDR2 from the germline V gene are SNHLY and FYNNEI. CDR3 length: 12 residues. The CDR3 reads CASRPTDYGYTF. CDR3 DNA sequence: TGTGCCAGCAGGCCCACAGACTATGGCTACACCTTC. The complete variable domain, with remaining parts taken from reference TRBV2 and TRBJ1-2, reads EPEVTQTPSHQVTQMGQEVILRCVPISNHLYFYWYRQILGQKVEFLVSFYNNEISEKSEIFDDQFSVERPDGSNFTLKIRSTKLEDSAMYFCASRPTDYGYTFGSGTRLTVV.

CDR3 bases: TGCAGTGCTAGAGCGACTAGCGGGAGTTTGGATGAGCAGTTCTTC. Amino acids: CSARATSGSLDEQFF. This chain joins TRBV20-1 and TRBJ2-1; 12 positions agree with TRBD2. J gave up 8 bases and V 1 base, and 6 bases lay outside the gene matches. Germline values: CDR1 DFQATT, CDR2 SNEGSKA (reference sequence). This CDR3 has 15 residues.

The genes are TRBV2 and TRBJ2-2; TRBD2 matches at 7 bases. The V and J ends lost 8 bases and 5 bases, in that order; junction bases with no gene match: 8. Per germline, CDR1 SNHLY and CDR2 FYNNEI. The CDR3 has 14 amino acids. The CDR3 loop reads CASGAGDRTGELFF. In nucleotides, the CDR3 is TGTGCCAGCGGGGCGGGGGATCGGACCGGGGAGCTGTTTTTT.

The rearrangement links TRBV10-3 to TRBJ1-2; D perhaps matches TRBD1 (6 bases). The germline V and J ends were trimmed by 3 bases and 7 bases, with 9 bases remaining between them. Looked up from germline, CDR1 is ENHRY and CDR2 is SYGVKD. The CDR3 is made up of 12 amino acids. The CDR3 loop is CAISERTAGYTF. In nucleotides, the CDR3 is TGTGCCATCAGTGAAAGGACAGCTGGCTACACCTTC.

This chain links TRBV24-1 with TRBJ2-1; D possibly corresponds to TRBD1 (5 bases). Germline V gene sequence: CDR1 KGHDR, CDR2 SFDVKD. V lost 3 bases, J lost 4 bases, and 6 bases lay in between. CDR3 length equals 13 residues. The CDR3 region is CATSDNRYNEQFF. CDR3 in DNA: TGTGCCACCAGTGATAACAGGTACAATGAGCAGTTCTTC.

Ten or more counts support this clonotype. The chain combines TRBV7-9 with TRBJ2-7; no clear D. The germline V gene has CDR1 SEHNR and CDR2 FQNEAQ (reference sequence). V was trimmed by 3 bases and J by 5 bases, leaving 14 bases between them. CDR3 size: 14 residues. In DNA, the CDR3 is TGTGCCAGCAGCTTCGAAGGGAAGCTTCACGAGCAGTACTTC. Its translation: CASSFEGKLHEQYF.

This clonotype was counted between two and nine times. This rearrangement joins TRBV7-3 to TRBJ2-1; D unresolved. Germline-derived CDR1 and CDR2 are SGHTA and FQGTGA. V was clipped by 1 base and J by 8 bases, with 15 bases between them. CDR3 length: 15 residues. The CDR3 region has the DNA TGTGCCAGCAGCTTAAGTCCCCACGGGCTCGATGAGCAGTTCTTC. It is translated as CASSLSPHGLDEQFF.

This clonotype was observed at least ten times. The chain has TRBV10-1 and TRBJ2-7; no clear D. V shed 1 base and J shed 5 bases, with 12 bases lying between them. This CDR3 has 14 amino acids. Germline-derived CDR1 and CDR2 are WNHNN and SYGVQD (reference sequence). CDR3 loop: CASSELRPVDEQYF. The CDR3 DNA reads as TGCGCCAGCAGTGAGTTAAGGCCCGTCGACGAGCAGTACTTC.

The gene calls are TRBV20-1 and TRBJ2-6, with no clear D. V lost 2 bases to trimming and J lost 3 bases, with 8 bases between them. CDR1 is DFQATT and CDR2 is SNEGSKA in the germline V gene (reference sequence). The CDR3 consists of 14 residues. The CDR3 protein is CSARRVVGANVLTF. The CDR3 DNA is TGCAGTGCTAGACGGGTTGTTGGGGCCAACGTCCTGACTTTC.

The genes are TRBV2 and TRBJ2-3; 7 bases align to TRBD2. V lost 4 bases, J lost 0 bases, and 1 base stayed unmatched. Germline-derived CDR1 and CDR2 are SNHLY and FYNNEI. The CDR3 runs 14 residues. CDR3 loop: CASSGLASTDTQYF. The CDR3, as DNA: TGTGCCAGCAGTGGACTAGCTAGCACAGATACGCAGTATTTT.

This clonotype was counted a few times. V gene TRBV25-1 combines with J gene TRBJ2-1; D is unclear. This CDR3 has 12 residues. The germline CDR1 and CDR2 sequences are MGHDK and SYGVNS. The V and J ends lost 6 bases and 10 bases respectively, with 13 bases between them. CDR3 DNA sequence: TGTGCCAGCAGGACCTCAATTGGGGAGCAGTTCTTC. Translating gives CASRTSIGEQFF.

The rearrangement links TRBV20-1 to TRBJ2-3, with D unclear. With 3 bases removed from V and 2 bases from J, the gap between germline ends came to 9 bases. Germline loops: CDR1 DFQATT, CDR2 SNEGSKA (reference sequence). The CDR3 has 13 amino acids. The CDR3, as DNA: TGCAGTGCTAGTCAAAGGGTCACAGATACGCAGTATTTT. This sequence encodes CSASQRVTDTQYF.

This clonotype was counted ten times or more. The V and J genes are TRBV7-9 and TRBJ1-4; D possibly corresponds to TRBD1 (5 bases). Trimming removed 5 bases from V and 7 bases from J, with 14 bases in between. The germline gives CDR1 SEHNR, CDR2 FQNEAQ (reference sequence). The CDR3 totals 14 residues. CDR3 sequence: CASSRGVEGEKLFF. DNA for the CDR3: TGTGCCAGCAGCCGAGGGGTAGAGGGTGAAAAACTGTTTTTT.

This chain joins TRBV7-9 and TRBJ2-2; no reliable D call. V gave up 5 bases and J gave up 4 bases, with 8 bases separating them. The CDR3 is made up of 13 amino acids. Germline V CDR1 and CDR2: SEHNR, FQNEAQ (reference sequence). As DNA, the CDR3 is TGTGCCAGCAGCGGGGTGAGCACCGGGGAGCTGTTTTTT. Protein sequence: CASSGVSTGELFF.

The V gene is TRBV10-3, the J gene TRBJ1-6, with D possibly matching TRBD1 (5 bases). The CDR3 runs 16 residues. The germline V gene has CDR1 ENHRY and CDR2 SYGVKD. V lost 3 bases, J lost 4 bases, and 13 bases lay in between. CDR3 DNA: TGTGCCATCAGTGATTCAACAGGCAATTATAATTCACCCCTCCACTTT. Protein product: CAISDSTGNYNSPLHF.

V is TRBV20-1 and J is TRBJ1-1; 7 nucleotides match TRBD1. Germline CDR1 DFQATT, CDR2 SNEGSKA (reference sequence). The junction had 8 bases not matched to a gene; V was cut back by 1 base and J by 6 bases. The CDR3 runs 14 residues. CDR3: CSARGEGARAEAFF. The CDR3 coding sequence is TGCAGTGCTAGAGGGGAGGGGGCTAGGGCTGAAGCTTTCTTT.

This clonotype was detected ten times or more. V is TRBV5-1 and J is TRBJ1-1, with 11 bases fitting TRBD1. Germline V gives CDR1 SGHRS, CDR2 YFSETQ. The ends lost 3 bases at V and 5 bases at J; junction bases unmatched: 3. The CDR3 runs to 14 residues. The CDR3 DNA reads as TGCGCCAGCAGCTCGGACAGGGGGCGAACTGAAGCTTTCTTT. Residues: CASSSDRGRTEAFF.

The chain links TRBV14 to TRBJ2-1; 12 bases are a match to TRBD2. The CDR3 length is 13 residues. V lost 6 bases, J lost 13 bases, and 7 bases stayed unmatched. Germline loops: CDR1 SGHDN, CDR2 FVKESK. For the CDR3, the DNA is TGTGCCAGCAGACCCGGACTAGCGGGGAACCAGTTCTTC. Its protein is CASRPGLAGNQFF.

In this sample, this clonotype turned up a few times. The genes are TRBV5-1 and TRBJ2-7; 7 bases align to TRBD1. V dropped 4 bases and J dropped 0; count of bases not matched to a gene: 7. Germline V gene sequence: CDR1 SGHRS, CDR2 YFSETQ. The CDR3 is 15 residues long. For the CDR3, the DNA is TGCGCCAGCAGCCCGGACAGGCTGAGCTCCTACGAGCAGTACTTC. Its protein product is CASSPDRLSSYEQYF.

Concerning this clonotype itself: At one end the junction does not follow the germline gene, possibly because of a read error. The chain couples TRBV7-9 to TRBJ2-7; 7 nucleotides match TRBD2. This CDR3 comprises 13 residues. CDR1 and CDR2 (germline): SEHNR, FQNEAQ (reference sequence). CDR3 coding DNA: TGCGCCAGCAGCCAGCGGGGCTCCTACGAGCAGTACTTC. Its translation: CASSQRGSYEQYF.

This rearrangement joins TRBV2 to TRBJ2-7; D is undetermined. CDR3 size: 14 residues. V was trimmed by 7 bases and J by 0 bases, leaving 13 bases between them. Per the germline V gene, CDR1 is SNHLY and CDR2 is FYNNEI. Written as DNA, the CDR3 is TGTGCCAGCACCTCTGCAATCAGCTCCTACGAGCAGTACTTC. The encoded protein is CASTSAISSYEQYF.

The rearrangement joins TRBV7-9 to TRBJ2-3; 11 nucleotides line up with TRBD2. Trimming took 2 bases from V and 1 from J; bases not matched to a gene: 8. The germline gives CDR1 SEHNR, CDR2 FQNEAQ (reference sequence). The length of the CDR3 is 18 residues. The CDR3 nucleotides are TGTGCCAGCAGCTTAAGAGTTAGCGGGAGGGCGGGCACAGATACGCAGTATTTT. It is translated as CASSLRVSGRAGTDTQYF.

The V call is TRBV15, the J call TRBJ2-6; 8 nucleotides match TRBD1. This CDR3 region has 21 residues. V lost 2 bases and J lost 0; bases outside the gene matches: 15. CDR1 is LNHNV and CDR2 is YYDKDF in the germline V gene (reference sequence). The CDR3 reads CATSRRRAGGAWTSGANVLTF. The CDR3 region has the DNA TGTGCCACCAGCAGACGCAGGGCAGGGGGCGCGTGGACCTCTGGGGCCAACGTCCTGACTTTC.

The V call is TRBV30, the J call TRBJ2-3, with TRBD1 matching 8 bases. The CDR3 has 15 amino acids. Looked up from germline, CDR1 is GTSNPN and CDR2 is SVGIG (reference sequence). The V gene end was trimmed by 0 bases and the J gene end by 4 bases; junction bases not matched to a gene: 6. The CDR3, as DNA: TGTGCCTGGAGTGTCGGGACAGGAGGGCCAGATACGCAGTATTTT. It codes for CAWSVGTGGPDTQYF.

The sample holds many counts of this clonotype. This sequence joins TRBV6-5 and TRBJ2-2; TRBD2 matches at 11 bases. This CDR3 is 16 amino acids long. V gave up 6 bases and J gave up 2 bases; unmatched junction bases: 5. Looked up from germline, CDR1 is MNHEY and CDR2 is SVGAGI. The CDR3 sequence: CASRDGLAGNTGELFF. The CDR3 nucleotides read TGTGCCAGCAGGGACGGACTAGCGGGTAACACCGGGGAGCTGTTTTTT.

This clonotype has only one observation. One end of the junction is discordant with germline, which a read error may explain. The chain has TRBV29-1 and TRBJ1-2, with TRBD1 as a possible D gene (6 bases). Germline CDR1 is SQVTM and CDR2 is ANQGSEA. CDR3 length: 12 amino acids. This CDR3 is CSVKDRIYGYTF. The CDR3 DNA is TGCAGCGTTAAAGACAGGATCTATGGCTACACCTTC.